A selection of T cell receptor beta chains follows, all from one sample in a study of T cell responses to AZD1222 COVID-19 vaccine. The repertoire was sequenced with immunoSEQ multiplex PCR; TCRdb's copy has only in-frame clones and lacks some. The sample contains approximately 27,000 clones, roughly nine tenths of which appear only once. Sequenced here: peripheral blood, sampled on day 0 of AZD1222 vaccination. These receptors all stem from an adult in good health. CDR3s include the opening cysteine and the closing phenylalanine or tryptophan. A D gene is named only where the DNA matches it firmly. Clone size is stated in some rows and not others, as once, few, many or a class when expanded.

D,J,V,size,CDR3,DNA
NA,TRBJ1-5,TRBV19,NA,CASSIEPGQPYSNQPQHF,TGTGCCAGTAGTATTGAACCCGGACAGCCTTATAGCAATCAGCCCCAGCATTTT
NA,TRBJ2-2,TRBV6-2/TRBV6-3,NA,CASGPGWGAGELFF,TGTGCCAGCGGCCCAGGGTGGGGTGCCGGGGAGCTGTTTTTT
TRBD1,TRBJ1-2,TRBV6-1,NA,CASSELGTGDGYTF,TGTGCCAGCAGTGAACTCGGGACAGGGGATGGCTACACCTTC
NA,TRBJ2-7,TRBV19,NA,CASSTDGWEQYF,TGTGCCAGTAGTACTGACGGGTGGGAGCAGTACTTC
NA,TRBJ2-7,TRBV24-1,once,CATSDPVEGGDEQYF,TGTGCCACCAGTGACCCCGTTGAAGGTGGAGACGAGCAGTACTTC
TRBD1,TRBJ2-7,TRBV2,NA,CASRTDRVTYEQYF,TGTGCCAGCAGGACTGACAGGGTAACCTACGAGCAGTACTTC
NA,TRBJ2-3,TRBV28,NA,CASSPLPWPLTDTQYF,TGTGCCAGCAGTCCCCTACCTTGGCCGCTCACAGATACGCAGTATTTT
NA,TRBJ2-5,TRBV7-3,NA,CASSSEGWQETQYF,TGTGCCAGCAGCTCCGAAGGCTGGCAAGAGACCCAGTACTTC
NA,TRBJ1-3,TRBV5-5,NA,CASSLGLRDTIYF,TGTGCCAGCAGCTTGGGTCTTAGGGACACCATATATTTT
TRBD1,TRBJ1-5,TRBV19,NA,CASSITGGLAQPQHF,TGTGCCAGTAGTATAACAGGGGGATTGGCTCAGCCCCAGCATTTT
NA,TRBJ1-1,TRBV11-1,NA,CASSILLDTEAFF,TGTGCCAGCAGCATCCTGCTGGACACTGAAGCTTTCTTT
TRBD2,TRBJ2-2,TRBV5-5,NA,CASTGLAGAAGELFF,TGTGCCAGCACCGGACTAGCGGGAGCGGCCGGGGAGCTGTTTTTT
TRBD2,TRBJ2-1,TRBV11-2,NA,CASSPPSGSTEQFF,TGTGCCAGCAGCCCCCCCAGCGGGAGCACTGAGCAGTTCTTC
NA,TRBJ1-3,TRBV19,NA,CASSPRGGLANTIYF,TGTGCCAGTAGTCCCCGGGGGGGGCTTGCAAACACCATATATTTT
NA,TRBJ2-1,TRBV5-6,NA,CASSLPGYSYNEQFF,TGTGCCAGCAGCTTACCAGGCTACTCCTACAATGAGCAGTTCTTC
NA,TRBJ2-7,TRBV29-1,NA,CSVEDPLSSYEQYF,TGCAGCGTTGAAGATCCGCTGAGCTCCTACGAGCAGTACTTC
NA,TRBJ1-1,TRBV16,NA,CASSQSGGGGTEAFF,TGTGCCAGCAGCCAATCGGGCGGTGGAGGCACTGAAGCTTTCTTT
NA,TRBJ1-1,TRBV29-1,NA,CSVELPGRPNTEAFF,TGCAGCGTTGAACTACCGGGACGGCCGAACACTGAAGCTTTCTTT
NA,TRBJ2-1,TRBV6-2/TRBV6-3,once,CASSYQAGYNEQFF,TGTGCCAGCAGTTACCAGGCGGGATACAATGAGCAGTTCTTC
NA,TRBJ1-4,TRBV6-1,NA,CASSELLAVTTNEKLFF,TGTGCCAGCAGTGAATTGTTGGCCGTAACAACTAATGAAAAACTGTTTTTT
NA,TRBJ1-2,TRBV7-2,NA,CASSQGSHYGYTF,TGTGCCAGCAGCCAAGGGAGCCACTATGGCTACACCTTC